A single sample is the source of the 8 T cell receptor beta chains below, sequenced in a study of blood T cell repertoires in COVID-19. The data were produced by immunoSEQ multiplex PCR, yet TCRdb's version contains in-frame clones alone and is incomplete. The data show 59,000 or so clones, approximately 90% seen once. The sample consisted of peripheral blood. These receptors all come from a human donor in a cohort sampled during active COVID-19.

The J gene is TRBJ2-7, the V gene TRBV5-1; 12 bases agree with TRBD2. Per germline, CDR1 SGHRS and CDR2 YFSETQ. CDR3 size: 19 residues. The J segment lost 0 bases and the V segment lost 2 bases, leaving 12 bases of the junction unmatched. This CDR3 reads CASSFWRGLAGKSSYEQYF. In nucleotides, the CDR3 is TGCGCCAGCAGCTTTTGGCGGGGACTAGCGGGTAAATCCTCCTACGAGCAGTACTTC.

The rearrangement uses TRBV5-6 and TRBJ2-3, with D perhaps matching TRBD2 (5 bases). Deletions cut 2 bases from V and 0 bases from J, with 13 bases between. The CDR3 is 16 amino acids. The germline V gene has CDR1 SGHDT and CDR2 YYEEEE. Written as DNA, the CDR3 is TGTGCCAGCAGCTTTATCCCGGGATCTAGCACAGATACGCAGTATTTT. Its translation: CASSFIPGSSTDTQYF.

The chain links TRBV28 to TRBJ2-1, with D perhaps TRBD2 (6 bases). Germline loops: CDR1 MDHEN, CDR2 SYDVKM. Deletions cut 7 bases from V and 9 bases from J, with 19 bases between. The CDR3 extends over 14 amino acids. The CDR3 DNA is TGTGCCAGCACCACAGTGACTAGACTGGCTGAGCAGTTCTTC. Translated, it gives CASTTVTRLAEQFF.

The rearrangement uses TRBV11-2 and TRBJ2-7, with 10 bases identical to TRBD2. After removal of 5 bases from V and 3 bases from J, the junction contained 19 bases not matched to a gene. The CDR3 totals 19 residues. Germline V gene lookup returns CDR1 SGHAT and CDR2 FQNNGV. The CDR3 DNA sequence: TGTGCCAGCAGCAAACGACTAGCGGGCGGTTCGAGTGAGGGCTACGAGCAGTACTTC. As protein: CASSKRLAGGSSEGYEQYF.

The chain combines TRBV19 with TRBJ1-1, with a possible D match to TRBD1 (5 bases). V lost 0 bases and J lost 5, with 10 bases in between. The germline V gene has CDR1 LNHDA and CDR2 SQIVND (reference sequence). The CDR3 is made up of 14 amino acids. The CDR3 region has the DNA TGTGCCAGTAGTATAGAACTGGCAGGGACTGAAGCTTTCTTT. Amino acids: CASSIELAGTEAFF.

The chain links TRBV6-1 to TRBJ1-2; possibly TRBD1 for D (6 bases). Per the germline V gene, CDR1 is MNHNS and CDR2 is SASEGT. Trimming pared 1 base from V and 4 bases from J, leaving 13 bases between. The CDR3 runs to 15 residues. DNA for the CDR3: TGTGCCAGCAGTGAAGTAGGGGGGGGACCCTATGGCTACACCTTC. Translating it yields CASSEVGGGPYGYTF.

CDR3 nucleotides: TGTGCCAGCAGCCGTGGACTAGCGGACTACGAGCAGTACTTC. Translation: CASSRGLADYEQYF. The V gene is TRBV27, the J gene TRBJ2-7; 10 positions agree with TRBD2. From germline, CDR1 is MNHEY and CDR2 SMNVEV (reference sequence). Trimming at V came to 6 bases and at J to 3 bases, leaving 5 bases not matched to a gene. CDR3 size: 14 residues.

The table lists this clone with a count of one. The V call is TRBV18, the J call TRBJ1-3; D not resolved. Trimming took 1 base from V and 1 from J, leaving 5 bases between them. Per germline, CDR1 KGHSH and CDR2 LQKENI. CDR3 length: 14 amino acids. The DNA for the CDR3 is TGTGCCAGCTCACCACGGCATTCTGGAAACACCATATATTTT. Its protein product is CASSPRHSGNTIYF.